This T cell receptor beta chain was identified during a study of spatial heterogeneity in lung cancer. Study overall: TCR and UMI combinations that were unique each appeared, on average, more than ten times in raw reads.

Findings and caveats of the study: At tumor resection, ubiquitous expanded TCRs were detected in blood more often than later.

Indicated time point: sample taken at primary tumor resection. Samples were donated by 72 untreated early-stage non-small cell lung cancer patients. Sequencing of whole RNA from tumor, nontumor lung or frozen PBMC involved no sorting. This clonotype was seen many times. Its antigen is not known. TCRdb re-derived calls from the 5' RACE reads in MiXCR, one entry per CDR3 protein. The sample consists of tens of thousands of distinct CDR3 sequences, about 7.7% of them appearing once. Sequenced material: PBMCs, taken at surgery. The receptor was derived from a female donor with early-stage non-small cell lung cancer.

CDR3 amino acids: CASSFVERASTEAFF. The DNA for the CDR3 is TGCGCCAGCAGCTTCGTTGAGAGGGCTAGCACTGAAGCTTTCTTT. The chain couples TRBV5-1 to TRBJ1-1; D is uncertain. Germline CDR1 reads SGHRS; CDR2 reads YFSETQ. The CDR3 runs 15 residues. V was trimmed by 2 bases and J by 4 bases, leaving 15 bases between them.